This TCR beta chain appears in the sequencing data of a study of beta chain features in type 1 diabetes. Overall study results and limits: Moderate yet significant TCRB CDR3 shortening was seen in Type 1 diabetes patients in all four CD4+ subsets. PCR might preferentially amplify shorter templates, equally in patients and controls.

CD4+ naive, central memory, regulatory and stem cell-like memory subsets were isolated by sorting on CD45RO/CCR7/CD25/CD127/CD95/CD27. This CDR3 region has 16 residues. Germline-derived CDR1 and CDR2 are LNHNV and YYDKDF (reference sequence). Trimming cost V 0 bases and J 2 bases, with 11 bases left between them. A remark on this clone: The antigen is not known.

The study reverse transcribed the entire isolated RNA, so it sequenced expressed TCRB transcripts. Profiled with immunoSEQ multiplex PCR; TCRdb holds only in-frame clones, not every one. Of about 370,000 clones listed, around 10% are singletons. This sequence was found in a young man with type 1 diabetes. This chain connects TRBV15 to TRBJ1-3; possible D gene TRBD1, 6 bases. Sequenced sample: central memory CD4+ T cells from blood. In DNA, the CDR3 is TGTGCCACCAGCAGAGATTTAGGGGGGGCTGGAAACACCATATATTTT. The encoded protein is CATSRDLGGAGNTIYF.